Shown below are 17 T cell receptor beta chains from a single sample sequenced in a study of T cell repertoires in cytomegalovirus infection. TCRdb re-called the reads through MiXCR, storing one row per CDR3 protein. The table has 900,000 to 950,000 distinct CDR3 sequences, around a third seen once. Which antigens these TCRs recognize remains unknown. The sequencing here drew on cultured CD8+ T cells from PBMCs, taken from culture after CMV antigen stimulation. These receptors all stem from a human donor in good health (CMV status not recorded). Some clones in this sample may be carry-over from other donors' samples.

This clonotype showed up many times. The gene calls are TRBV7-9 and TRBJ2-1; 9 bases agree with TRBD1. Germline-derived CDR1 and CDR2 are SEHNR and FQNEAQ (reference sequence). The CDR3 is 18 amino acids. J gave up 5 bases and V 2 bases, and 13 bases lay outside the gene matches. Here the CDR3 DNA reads TGTGCCAGCAGCTTATTGGGACAGGGATTAGCTTTCGACAATGAGCAGTTCTTC. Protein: CASSLLGQGLAFDNEQFF.

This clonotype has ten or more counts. This CDR3 reads CASSYTGRTEAFF. The CDR3 DNA reads TGTGCCAGCAGTTACACAGGGCGGACTGAAGCTTTCTTT. This chain joins TRBV6-5 and TRBJ1-1, with D maybe TRBD1 (6 bases). Germline V CDR1 and CDR2: MNHEY, SVGAGI. The CDR3 covers 13 residues. The V end was cut by 2 bases, the J end by 5 bases, with 9 bases between.

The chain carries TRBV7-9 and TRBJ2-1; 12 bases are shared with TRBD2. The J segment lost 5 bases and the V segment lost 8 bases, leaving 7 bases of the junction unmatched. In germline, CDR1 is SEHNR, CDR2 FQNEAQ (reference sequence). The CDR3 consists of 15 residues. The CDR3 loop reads CASGLAGSGNNEQFF. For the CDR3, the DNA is TGTGCCAGCGGACTAGCGGGGAGTGGGAACAATGAGCAGTTCTTC. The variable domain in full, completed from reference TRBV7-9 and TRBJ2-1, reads DTGVSQNPRHKITKRGQNVTFRCDPISEHNRLYWYRQTLGQGPEFLTYFQNEAQLEKSRLLSDRFSAERPKGSFSTLEIQRTEQGDSAMYLCASGLAGSGNNEQFFGPGTRLTVL.

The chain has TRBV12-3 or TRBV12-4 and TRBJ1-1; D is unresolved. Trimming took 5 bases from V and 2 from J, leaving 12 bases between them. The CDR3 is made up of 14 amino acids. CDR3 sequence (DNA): TGTGCCAGCAGTACCCGGGCTCCAAACACTGAAGCTTTCTTT. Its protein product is CASSTRAPNTEAFF.

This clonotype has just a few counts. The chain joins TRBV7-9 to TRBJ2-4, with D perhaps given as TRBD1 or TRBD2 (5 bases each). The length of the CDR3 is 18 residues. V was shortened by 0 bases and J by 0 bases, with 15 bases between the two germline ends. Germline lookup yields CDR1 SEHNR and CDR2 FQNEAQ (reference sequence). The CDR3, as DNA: TGTGCCAGCAGCTTAGCGGGGGATATGGGGCTAGCCAAAAACATTCAGTACTTC. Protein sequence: CASSLAGDMGLAKNIQYF.

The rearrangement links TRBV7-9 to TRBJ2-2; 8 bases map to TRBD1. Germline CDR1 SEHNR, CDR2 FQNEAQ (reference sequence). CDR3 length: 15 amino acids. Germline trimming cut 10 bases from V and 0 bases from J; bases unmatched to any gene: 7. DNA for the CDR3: TGTGCCATTCGCCCGGACAGGGCGAACACCGGGGAGCTGTTTTTT. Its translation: CAIRPDRANTGELFF.

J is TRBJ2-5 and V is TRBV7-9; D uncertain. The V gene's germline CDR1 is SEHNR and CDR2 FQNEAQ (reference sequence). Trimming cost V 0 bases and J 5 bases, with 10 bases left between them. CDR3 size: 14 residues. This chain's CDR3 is CASSLAGQTETQYF. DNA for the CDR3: TGTGCCAGCAGCTTAGCGGGTCAGACGGAGACCCAGTACTTC.

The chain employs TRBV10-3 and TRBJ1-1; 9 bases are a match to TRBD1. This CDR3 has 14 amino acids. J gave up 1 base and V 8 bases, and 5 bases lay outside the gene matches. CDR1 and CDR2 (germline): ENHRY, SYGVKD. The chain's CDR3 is CAIGRTGENTEAFF. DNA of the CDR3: TGTGCCATCGGCCGGACAGGGGAGAACACTGAAGCTTTCTTT.

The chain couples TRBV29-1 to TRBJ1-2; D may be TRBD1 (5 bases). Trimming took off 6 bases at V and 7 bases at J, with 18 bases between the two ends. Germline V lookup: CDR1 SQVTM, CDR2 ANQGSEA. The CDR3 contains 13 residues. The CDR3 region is CSVVLGGSFGYTF. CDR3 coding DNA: TGCAGCGTGGTACTCGGGGGTTCGTTTGGCTACACCTTC.

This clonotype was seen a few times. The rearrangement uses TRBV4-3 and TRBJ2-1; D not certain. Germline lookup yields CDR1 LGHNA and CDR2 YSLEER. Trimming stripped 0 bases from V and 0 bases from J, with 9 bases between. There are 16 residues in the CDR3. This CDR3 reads CASSQDPTNSYNEQFF. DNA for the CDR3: TGCGCCAGCAGCCAAGATCCAACGAACTCCTACAATGAGCAGTTCTTC.

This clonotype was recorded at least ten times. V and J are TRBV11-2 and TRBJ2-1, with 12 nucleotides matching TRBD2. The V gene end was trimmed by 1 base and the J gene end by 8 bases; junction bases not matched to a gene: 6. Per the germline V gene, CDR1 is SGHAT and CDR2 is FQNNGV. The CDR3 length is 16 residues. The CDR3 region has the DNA TGTGCCAGCAGCTTAGGTGCTAGCGGGGGGGCGTATGAGCAGTTCTTC. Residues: CASSLGASGGAYEQFF.

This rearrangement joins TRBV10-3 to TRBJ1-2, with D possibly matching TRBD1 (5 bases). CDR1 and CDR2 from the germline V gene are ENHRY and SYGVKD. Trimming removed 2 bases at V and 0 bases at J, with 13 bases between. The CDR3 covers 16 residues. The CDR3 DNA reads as TGTGCCATCAGTGAGAGAGTAGAGGGACCTAACTATGGCTACACCTTC. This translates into CAISERVEGPNYGYTF.

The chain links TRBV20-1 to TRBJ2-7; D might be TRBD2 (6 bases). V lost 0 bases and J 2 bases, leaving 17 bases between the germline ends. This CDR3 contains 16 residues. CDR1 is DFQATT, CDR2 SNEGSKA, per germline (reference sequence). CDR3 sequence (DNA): TGCAGTGCTAGAGATCATAAATTGGAGGGGACCTACGAGCAGTACTTC. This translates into CSARDHKLEGTYEQYF.

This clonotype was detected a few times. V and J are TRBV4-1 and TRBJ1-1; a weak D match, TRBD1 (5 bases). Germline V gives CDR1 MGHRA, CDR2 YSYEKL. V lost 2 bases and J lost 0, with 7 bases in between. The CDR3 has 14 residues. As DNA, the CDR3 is TGCGCCAGCAGCCAAAGACAGCTGAACACTGAAGCTTTCTTT. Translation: CASSQRQLNTEAFF.

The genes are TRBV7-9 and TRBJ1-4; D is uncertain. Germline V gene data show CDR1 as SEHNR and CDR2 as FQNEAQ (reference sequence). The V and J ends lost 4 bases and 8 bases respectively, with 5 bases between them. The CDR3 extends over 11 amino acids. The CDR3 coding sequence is TGTGCCAGCAGCTACGAGGAAAAACTGTTTTTT. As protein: CASSYEEKLFF.

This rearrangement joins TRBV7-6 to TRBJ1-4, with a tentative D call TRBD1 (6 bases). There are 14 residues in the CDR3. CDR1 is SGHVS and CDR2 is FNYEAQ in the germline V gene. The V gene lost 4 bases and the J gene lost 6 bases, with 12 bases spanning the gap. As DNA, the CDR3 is TGTGCCAGCAGCTCCGGGGGGCTGGATGAAAAACTGTTTTTT. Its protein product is CASSSGGLDEKLFF.

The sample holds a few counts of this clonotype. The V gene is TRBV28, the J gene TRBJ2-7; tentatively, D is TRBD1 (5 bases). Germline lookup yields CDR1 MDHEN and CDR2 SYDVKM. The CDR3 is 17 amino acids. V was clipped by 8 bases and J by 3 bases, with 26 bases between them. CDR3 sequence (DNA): TGTGCCAGCCGAATCCAGGGTTTCCTTTCGAATAACTACGAGCAGTACGTC. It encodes CASRIQGFLSNNYEQYV.